Presented here are 24 T cell receptor beta chains from one specimen sequenced in a study of blood T cell repertoires in COVID-19. The repertoire was sequenced with immunoSEQ multiplex PCR; TCRdb's copy has only in-frame clones and lacks some. The data hold under 300,000 clones, with 83% observed a single time. The sample comprised peripheral blood. The receptors here all came from a human donor in a cohort sampled during active COVID-19.

The V gene is TRBV14, the J gene TRBJ2-2; 10 bases are shared with TRBD2. Trimming cost V 0 bases and J 3 bases; bases outside gene matches: 13. Germline V CDR1 and CDR2: SGHDN, FVKESK. This CDR3 contains 20 residues. CDR3 nucleotide sequence: TGTGCCAGCAGCCAAGACCTTCTCGTTCTAGCGGGAGACTACACCGGGGAGCTGTTTTTT. Translated, it gives CASSQDLLVLAGDYTGELFF.

The V call is TRBV29-1, the J call TRBJ1-2; D is unresolved. V was clipped by 5 bases and J by 7 bases, with 14 bases between them. The CDR3 covers 12 residues. The germline CDR1 and CDR2 sequences are SQVTM and ANQGSEA. In DNA form, the CDR3 reads TGCAGCGTTCGGGAGGCGGAGGGTGGCTACACCTTC. Translating gives CSVREAEGGYTF.

This clone occurred many times. This sample includes further DNA sequences coding for the same CDR3. The gene calls are TRBV3-1 (or the pseudogene TRBV3-2) and TRBJ2-3; tentatively, D is TRBD2 (8 bases). The V and J ends lost 4 bases and 1 base respectively, with 12 bases between them. Germline CDR1 reads LGHDT; CDR2 reads YNNKEL (reference sequence). The CDR3 has 15 amino acids. CDR3 DNA: TGTGCCAGCAGCCCGGGAGGGGGCCGCACAGATACGCAGTATTTT. Translated, it gives CASSPGGGRTDTQYF.

The gene calls are TRBV9 and TRBJ1-2; D perhaps matches TRBD1 (6 bases). Germline-derived CDR1 and CDR2 are SGDLS and YYNGEE. The V and J ends lost 4 bases and 0 bases respectively, with 13 bases between them. This CDR3 has 15 residues. The CDR3 loop reads CASSPPPGANYGYTF. The DNA for the CDR3 is TGTGCCAGCAGCCCCCCCCCAGGGGCTAACTATGGCTACACCTTC.

The V gene is TRBV7-2, the J gene TRBJ2-3; 7 nucleotides agree with TRBD2. The CDR3 consists of 14 residues. Germline V gives CDR1 SGHTA, CDR2 FQGNSA. V shed 5 bases, J shed 5 bases, and the junction held 7 bases outside the gene matches. The CDR3 DNA reads as TGTGCCAGCAGCCTAGGGATAGCGGGAGATACGCAGTATTTT. Translated: CASSLGIAGDTQYF.

As for this clone: Mismatch with germline at one junction end may stem from a read error. CDR3 amino acids: CASSLDRVGYNEQFF. CDR3 nucleotide sequence: TGTGCTAGCAGCCTAGACAGGGTTGGGTACAATGAGCAGTTCTTC. This chain connects TRBV7-7 to TRBJ2-1, with 7 bases that match TRBD1. This CDR3 has 15 residues. Germline lookup yields CDR1 SSHAT and CDR2 FNYEAQ (reference sequence).

This rearrangement joins TRBV6-5 to TRBJ1-1; a weak D match, TRBD1 (6 bases). There are 15 residues in the CDR3. Between the trimmed V and J ends, which lost 11 bases and 6 bases, there was a span of 25 bases. Germline V CDR1 and CDR2: MNHEY, SVGAGI. As DNA, the CDR3 is TGTGCCGGTAATTTAGATCAGGGGATAGGGTCTGAAGCTTTCTTT. Translated: CAGNLDQGIGSEAFF.

J is TRBJ2-7 and V is TRBV2; the match to TRBD2 covers 12 bases. CDR3 length: 17 amino acids. Trimming at V came to 2 bases and at J to 1 base, leaving 6 bases not matched to a gene. Per the germline V gene, CDR1 is SNHLY and CDR2 is FYNNEI. In DNA form, the CDR3 reads TGTGCCAGCAGTGAACCCCTAGCGGGAGGGCCGTCCTACGAGCAGTACTTC. Residues: CASSEPLAGGPSYEQYF.

This chain joins TRBV5-1 and TRBJ2-7; unclear D gene. V was pared by 4 bases and J by 3 bases, with 17 bases between. The CDR3 has 15 residues. The germline gives CDR1 SGHRS, CDR2 YFSETQ. In nucleotides, the CDR3 is TGCGCCAGCAGCCCGATGAGTGCAGGCATCTACGAGCAGTACTTC. Protein sequence: CASSPMSAGIYEQYF.

The genes are TRBV7-8 and TRBJ1-1, with D possibly TRBD1 on 6 matching bases. CDR1 and CDR2 from the germline V gene are SGHVS and FQNEAQ. Trimming pared 5 bases from V and 3 bases from J, leaving 10 bases between. CDR3 length: 13 residues. CDR3 residues: CASSPQGDTEAFF. CDR3 coding DNA: TGTGCCAGCAGCCCACAGGGAGACACTGAAGCTTTCTTT.

The CDR3 DNA follows: TGTGCCAGTAGTATCGTGGGGACAGAAGGAAACACCATATATTTT. As protein: CASSIVGTEGNTIYF. The rearrangement joins TRBV19 to TRBJ1-3; 7 positions agree with TRBD1. This CDR3 spans 15 amino acids. Germline CDR1 and CDR2: LNHDA and SQIVND (reference sequence). J lost 4 bases, V lost 3 bases, and 6 bases had no gene match.

This clone occurred a few times. The chain recombines TRBV24-1 with TRBJ2-7, with D maybe TRBD2 (5 bases). CDR1 is KGHDR and CDR2 is SFDVKD in the germline V gene. With 4 bases removed from V and 7 bases from J, the gap between germline ends came to 19 bases. The CDR3 is 15 amino acids. The CDR3 coding sequence is TGTGCCACCAGTGACCCCGAGAATCACGGCGGGGAGCAGTACTTC. It yields the protein CATSDPENHGGEQYF.

The V gene is TRBV20-1, the J gene TRBJ2-4; 8 bases agree with TRBD2. The CDR3 spans 15 residues. Germline trimming cut 3 bases from V and 1 base from J; bases unmatched to any gene: 5. CDR1 DFQATT and CDR2 SNEGSKA come from the germline V gene (reference sequence). The CDR3 coding sequence is TGCAGTGCTAGTACGGGGGGGCCTGCCAAAAACATTCAGTACTTC. This translates into CSASTGGPAKNIQYF.

J is TRBJ1-4 and V is TRBV13; 7 nucleotides agree with TRBD1. There are 14 residues in the CDR3. V lost 2 bases, J lost 7 bases, and 4 bases stayed unmatched. The germline V gene encodes CDR1 PRHDT and CDR2 FYEKMQ (reference sequence). CDR3 nucleotides: TGTGCCAGCAGCTTAACAGGGGAGATTGAAAAACTGTTTTTT. It translates to CASSLTGEIEKLFF.

The chain has TRBV19 and TRBJ1-1; D is perhaps TRBD1 (6 bases). CDR3 length: 14 amino acids. The germline CDR1 and CDR2 sequences are LNHDA and SQIVND (reference sequence). The germline V and J ends were trimmed by 4 bases and 0 bases, with 9 bases remaining between them. CDR3 in DNA: TGTGCCAGTAGTACCGGACAGATGAACACTGAAGCTTTCTTT. This translates into CASSTGQMNTEAFF.

The chain has TRBV4-1 and TRBJ1-2; D call uncertain. V gave up 1 base and J gave up 3 bases, with 9 bases separating them. This CDR3 has 14 amino acids. Germline loops: CDR1 MGHRA, CDR2 YSYEKL. The CDR3 loop is CASSQGQSHYGYTF. The CDR3 bases are TGCGCCAGCAGCCAAGGGCAGTCTCACTATGGCTACACCTTC.

J is TRBJ2-3 and V is TRBV9; weak D call: TRBD2 (7 bases). Germline CDR1 reads SGDLS; CDR2 reads YYNGEE. The CDR3 loop spans 15 amino acids. V lost 4 bases and J lost 1, with 13 bases in between. The CDR3 sequence is CASSPSGGRTDTQYF. CDR3 DNA sequence: TGTGCCAGCAGCCCCTCGGGGGGCCGCACAGATACGCAGTATTTT. Full variable domain (remainder filled in from reference TRBV9 and TRBJ2-3): DSGVTQTPKHLITATGQRVTLRCSPRSGDLSVYWYQQSLDQGLQFLIQYYNGEERAKGNILERFSAQQFPDLHSELNLSSLELGDSALYFCASSPSGGRTDTQYFGPGTRLTVL.

The chain couples TRBV11-2 to TRBJ2-3, with 9 bases identical to TRBD2. Germline assignment: CDR1 SGHAT and CDR2 FQNNGV. V lost 3 bases to trimming and J lost 1 base; unmatched junction nucleotides: 5. The CDR3 length is 16 residues. Written as DNA, the CDR3 is TGTGCCAGCAGCTTTTCCTTAGCGGGGGGCACAGATACGCAGTATTTT. Protein product: CASSFSLAGGTDTQYF.

The chain recombines TRBV5-1 with TRBJ1-2, with D perhaps TRBD1 (5 bases). Germline CDR1 reads SGHRS; CDR2 reads YFSETQ. This CDR3 is built from 11 residues. The V end was cut by 4 bases, the J end by 10 bases, with 11 bases between. CDR3 region: CASSDPDNYTF. The CDR3 coding sequence is TGCGCCAGCAGCGACCCGGACAACTACACCTTC.

This clone was seen just once. The rearrangement joins TRBV5-5 to TRBJ1-4; 7 bases are shared with TRBD1. Germline assignment: CDR1 SGHKS and CDR2 YYEKEE (reference sequence). The CDR3 contains 15 residues. Losses at the gene ends were 4 bases for V and 7 bases for J; bases not matched to a gene: 10. CDR3 loop: CASSRAGGTSEKLFF. CDR3 nucleotides: TGTGCCAGCAGCCGAGCAGGGGGAACGAGTGAAAAACTGTTTTTT.

Note on this clone: This CDR3 is also generated by other DNA sequences in the sample. The chain combines TRBV5-1 with TRBJ1-4; D might be TRBD1 (5 bases). V was shortened by 0 bases and J by 8 bases, with 11 bases between the two germline ends. Germline lookup yields CDR1 SGHRS and CDR2 YFSETQ. CDR3 length: 14 amino acids. The CDR3 region has the DNA TGCGCCAGCAGCTTGGGGCAGGGTGGGGAAAAACTGTTTTTT. It is translated as CASSLGQGGEKLFF.

This rearrangement joins TRBV5-6 to TRBJ1-2; 9 nucleotides line up with TRBD1. V lost 2 bases, J lost 0 bases, and 5 bases stayed unmatched. CDR1 is SGHDT and CDR2 is YYEEEE in the germline V gene. The CDR3 contains 16 residues. The CDR3 nucleotides read TGTGCCAGCAGCTTTGGACAGGGGACGACTAACTATGGCTACACCTTC. Translating it yields CASSFGQGTTNYGYTF.

The chain employs TRBV6-1 and TRBJ1-5, with a tentative D call TRBD1 (6 bases). V was trimmed by 2 bases and J by 11 bases, leaving 16 bases between them. Germline CDR1 MNHNS, CDR2 SASEGT. The CDR3 sequence is 14 residues long. The CDR3: CASSERQGILAQHF. The CDR3 nucleotides are TGTGCCAGCAGTGAAAGGCAGGGGATCCTGGCCCAGCATTTT.

The chain recombines TRBV6-5 with TRBJ2-5; a weak D match, TRBD1 (6 bases). This CDR3 comprises 14 residues. CDR1 is MNHEY and CDR2 is SVGAGI in the germline V gene. The germline V and J ends were trimmed by 5 bases and 2 bases, with 12 bases remaining between them. CDR3 DNA: TGTGCCAGCAGTCGCTTGGGACATCAAGAGACCCAGTACTTC. Protein product: CASSRLGHQETQYF.